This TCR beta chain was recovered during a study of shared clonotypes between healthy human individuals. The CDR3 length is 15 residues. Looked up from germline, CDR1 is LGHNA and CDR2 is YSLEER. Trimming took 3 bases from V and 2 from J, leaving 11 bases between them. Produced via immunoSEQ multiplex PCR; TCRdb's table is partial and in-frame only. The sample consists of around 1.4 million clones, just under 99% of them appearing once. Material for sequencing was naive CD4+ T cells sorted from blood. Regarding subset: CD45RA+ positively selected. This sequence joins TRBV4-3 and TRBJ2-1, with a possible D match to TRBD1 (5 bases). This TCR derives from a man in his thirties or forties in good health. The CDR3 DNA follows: TGCGCCAGCAGCCAGTGGGTAGGGGCCTACAATGAGCAGTTCTTC. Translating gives CASSQWVGAYNEQFF.